This T cell receptor (beta chain) was recorded in a study of chemoradiotherapy in HPV16-positive cancers. Study at large: Functional T-cell assays on a couple of HPV16-positive patients' cells defined candidate HPV-specific clones and common TCR motifs.

The CDR3 extends over 15 amino acids. Trimming stripped 3 bases from V and 1 base from J, with 10 bases between. Germline V gives CDR1 LNHDA, CDR2 SQIVND (reference sequence). Study-level results: Non-HPV-specific T cells did not expand in tumors during treatment, whereas candidate HPV-specific clones and E7-related motifs did. For HPV16-positive patients, expanding HPV-responsive T cells associated with longer recurrence-free survival.

With regard to this clone: Antigen specificity is unknown.

Using immunoSEQ multiplex PCR, the repertoire was profiled, and TCRdb retains in-frame clones only, with some absent. Of under 20,000 clones listed, around 84% are singletons. This clonotype was obtained from a human donor with HPV-associated anogenital cancer. The chain uses TRBV19 and TRBJ1-5; D gene uncertain. The sequenced sample was blood, obtained from a patient who underwent chemoradiotherapy. The CDR3 sequence is CASSIGLDSNQPQHF. DNA of the CDR3: TGTGCCAGTAGTATCGGGTTAGACAGCAATCAGCCCCAGCATTTT. The variable domain in full, completed from reference TRBV19 and TRBJ1-5, reads DGGITQSPKYLFRKEGQNVTLSCEQNLNHDAMYWYRQDPGQGLRLIYYSQIVNDFQKGDIAEGYSVSREKKESFPLTVTSAQKNPTAFYLCASSIGLDSNQPQHFGDGTRLSIL.